This T cell receptor beta chain was documented in a study of T cells in Graves' hyperthyroidism and ophthalmopathy. The CDR3 loop spans 13 amino acids. Germline assignment: CDR1 SEHNR and CDR2 FQNEAQ (reference sequence). The germline V and J ends were trimmed by 6 bases and 2 bases, with 10 bases remaining between them. This clonotype was counted many times. The cohort's ophthalmopathy patients, a group with duration under 3 months, had a Clinical Activity Score of at least 3 and a NOSPECS grade of at least 4. Exclusions: uncontrolled infection, other autoimmune disease, pregnancy, lactation. Researchers took RNA transcripts and amplified the TCR beta CDR3 regions from them. Carried out on the TCR CDR3, a first-round RT-PCR used the HTBI primer set. TCRdb reprocessed the multiplex PCR reads via MiXCR and lists one record per CDR3 protein. This table has about 610,000 distinct CDR3 sequences, over 12% appearing once.

This rearrangement joins TRBV7-9 to TRBJ2-5; D gene unclear. This clonotype originated in a woman aged 35 to 49 with Graves' ophthalmopathy. Sequences were obtained from blood. CDR3 nucleotides: TGTGCCAGCAGTTTGGCTGCACAAGAGACCCAGTACTTC. It is translated as CASSLAAQETQYF.